The rows below give T cell receptor beta chains drawn from one sample of a study of blood T cell repertoires in COVID-19. Profiling relied on immunoSEQ multiplex PCR, and the TCRdb table lists in-frame clones only, not all of them. Here the sample spans about 440,000 clones, around 90% being singletons. Input material: PBMCs or T cells enriched from blood (not recorded which). Source of these receptors: a man younger than 35 who had recovered from COVID-19. The CDR3 runs from the conserved cysteine through the conserved F or W. Each record gives: D gene, clone size, V gene, J gene, CDR3 protein, CDR3 DNA. The D gene is left open where the match is weak. The size of a clone is reported for some rows only, either as once, few or many, or as a class for expanded clones.

d_gene: NA; abundance: once; v_gene: TRBV2; j_gene: TRBJ1-1; CDR3aa: CASTAGRLNTEAFF; CDR3nt: TGTGCCAGCACCGCGGGACGATTGAACACTGAAGCTTTCTTT
d_gene: NA; abundance: NA; v_gene: TRBV9; j_gene: TRBJ1-2; CDR3aa: CASSEYFGGNYGYTF; CDR3nt: TGTGCCAGCAGCGAGTACTTTGGAGGGAACTATGGCTACACCTTC
d_gene: TRBD1; abundance: NA; v_gene: TRBV6-5; j_gene: TRBJ2-1; CDR3aa: CASSSPGQGPREQFF; CDR3nt: TGTGCCAGCAGTTCCCCGGGACAGGGGCCCAGAGAGCAGTTCTTC
d_gene: TRBD2; abundance: NA; v_gene: TRBV27; j_gene: TRBJ2-7; CDR3aa: CASSPTGTSGRTRTYEQYF; CDR3nt: TGTGCCAGCAGTCCGACCGGGACTAGCGGGAGGACTCGCACCTACGAGCAGTACTTC
d_gene: TRBD1; abundance: NA; v_gene: TRBV28; j_gene: TRBJ2-6; CDR3aa: CASSPQTGRRGANVLTF; CDR3nt: TGTGCCAGCAGTCCCCAGACAGGGCGGCGGGGGGCCAACGTCCTGACTTTC
d_gene: NA; abundance: few; v_gene: TRBV10-1; j_gene: TRBJ1-3; CDR3aa: CASSEDRGNTIYF; CDR3nt: TGCGCCAGCAGTGAGGACAGAGGAAACACCATATATTTT
d_gene: NA; abundance: NA; v_gene: TRBV29-1; j_gene: TRBJ1-1; CDR3aa: CSVSQGSNTEAFF; CDR3nt: TGCAGCGTTTCCCAGGGAAGTAACACTGAAGCTTTCTTT
d_gene: NA; abundance: few; v_gene: TRBV6-1; j_gene: TRBJ2-7; CDR3aa: CASSEAASYEQYF; CDR3nt: TGTGCCAGCAGTGAAGCGGCTTCCTACGAGCAGTACTTC
d_gene: TRBD1; abundance: NA; v_gene: TRBV18; j_gene: TRBJ1-1; CDR3aa: CASSPGTDGTEAFF; CDR3nt: TGTGCCAGCTCACCCGGGACAGACGGCACTGAAGCTTTCTTT
d_gene: TRBD2; abundance: few; v_gene: TRBV3-1/TRBV3-2; j_gene: TRBJ2-1; CDR3aa: CASSQTTEGTSRFF; CDR3nt: TGTGCCAGCAGCCAAACGACGGAAGGGACTAGCAGGTTCTTC
d_gene: NA; abundance: NA; v_gene: TRBV6-5; j_gene: TRBJ2-5; CDR3aa: CASSYSPTPGQETQYF; CDR3nt: TGTGCCAGCAGTTACTCCCCCACCCCAGGACAAGAGACCCAGTACTTC
d_gene: NA; abundance: NA; v_gene: TRBV7-2; j_gene: TRBJ1-2; CDR3aa: CASSPDRNYGYTF; CDR3nt: TGTGCCAGCAGCCCAGACAGGAACTATGGCTACACCTTC
d_gene: NA; abundance: NA; v_gene: TRBV5-4; j_gene: TRBJ1-1; CDR3aa: CASSLGGETNTEAFF; CDR3nt: TGTGCCAGCAGCTTAGGCGGGGAGACGAACACTGAAGCTTTCTTT
d_gene: TRBD1; abundance: NA; v_gene: TRBV11-2; j_gene: TRBJ1-1; CDR3aa: CASSTRQGPTEAFF; CDR3nt: TGTGCCAGCAGCACGCGACAGGGACCCACTGAAGCTTTCTTT
d_gene: NA; abundance: once; v_gene: TRBV6-1; j_gene: TRBJ1-5; CDR3aa: CASSESGNQPQHF; CDR3nt: TGTGCCAGCAGTGAATCAGGGAATCAGCCCCAGCATTTT
d_gene: NA; abundance: NA; v_gene: TRBV5-8; j_gene: TRBJ1-4; CDR3aa: CASSLEGWEKLFF; CDR3nt: TGTGCCAGCAGCTTGGAGGGGTGGGAAAAACTGTTTTTT
d_gene: NA; abundance: NA; v_gene: TRBV12-3/TRBV12-4; j_gene: TRBJ1-3; CDR3aa: CASRIRAGNTIYF; CDR3nt: TGTGCCAGCAGGATCAGGGCTGGAAACACCATATATTTT
d_gene: NA; abundance: NA; v_gene: TRBV12-3/TRBV12-4; j_gene: TRBJ2-3; CDR3aa: CASREHTDTQYF; CDR3nt: TGTGCCAGCAGGGAGCACACAGATACGCAGTATTTT
d_gene: TRBD2; abundance: few; v_gene: TRBV2; j_gene: TRBJ2-7; CDR3aa: CASTAGGPNEQYF; CDR3nt: TGTGCCAGCACGGCGGGAGGTCCCAACGAGCAGTACTTC
d_gene: TRBD2; abundance: NA; v_gene: TRBV7-2; j_gene: TRBJ2-1; CDR3aa: CASSLLAGGYNEQFF; CDR3nt: TGTGCCAGCAGCCTCTTAGCGGGGGGGTACAATGAGCAGTTCTTC
d_gene: NA; abundance: NA; v_gene: TRBV9; j_gene: TRBJ1-1; CDR3aa: CASSVAPGMNTEAFF; CDR3nt: TGTGCCAGCAGCGTAGCTCCAGGAATGAACACTGAAGCTTTCTTT
d_gene: NA; abundance: NA; v_gene: TRBV4-1; j_gene: TRBJ1-3; CDR3aa: CASSQEALISGNTIYF; CDR3nt: TGCGCCAGCAGCCAAGAAGCACTGATCTCTGGAAACACCATATATTTT
d_gene: TRBD1; abundance: NA; v_gene: TRBV5-1; j_gene: TRBJ2-7; CDR3aa: CASSLIGAGTGDEQYF; CDR3nt: TGCGCCAGCAGCCTCATCGGGGCCGGGACAGGGGACGAGCAGTACTTC
d_gene: NA; abundance: NA; v_gene: TRBV6-5; j_gene: TRBJ1-1; CDR3aa: CASSYLVDTEAFF; CDR3nt: TGTGCCAGCAGTTACTTGGTAGACACTGAAGCTTTCTTT
d_gene: NA; abundance: NA; v_gene: TRBV6-5; j_gene: TRBJ2-6; CDR3aa: CASSYGGAGANVLTF; CDR3nt: TGTGCCAGCAGTTACGGAGGGGCTGGGGCCAACGTCCTGACTTTC
d_gene: NA; abundance: NA; v_gene: TRBV19; j_gene: TRBJ1-5; CDR3aa: CASRGLHNQPQHF; CDR3nt: TGTGCCAGTAGGGGACTCCACAATCAGCCCCAGCATTTT
d_gene: NA; abundance: NA; v_gene: TRBV14; j_gene: TRBJ2-1; CDR3aa: CASSQVSRSPYNEQFF; CDR3nt: TGTGCCAGCAGCCAAGTCTCTAGGTCGCCCTACAATGAGCAGTTCTTC
d_gene: TRBD2; abundance: NA; v_gene: TRBV19; j_gene: TRBJ2-3; CDR3aa: CASSISGTSGRTDTQYF; CDR3nt: TGTGCCAGTAGTATTTCCGGGACTAGCGGGAGGACAGATACGCAGTATTTT
d_gene: NA; abundance: NA; v_gene: TRBV3-1/TRBV3-2; j_gene: TRBJ2-3; CDR3aa: CASSLLVKGTDTQYF; CDR3nt: TGTGCCAGCAGCCTCCTAGTAAAGGGCACAGATACGCAGTATTTT
d_gene: TRBD2; abundance: NA; v_gene: TRBV28; j_gene: TRBJ2-7; CDR3aa: CASSSTSGSGYEQYF; CDR3nt: TGTGCCAGCAGCTCGACTAGCGGGAGTGGGTACGAGCAGTACTTC
d_gene: NA; abundance: NA; v_gene: TRBV2; j_gene: TRBJ1-1; CDR3aa: CATVSTEAFF; CDR3nt: TGTGCCACCGTCAGCACTGAAGCTTTCTTT
d_gene: TRBD1; abundance: NA; v_gene: TRBV11-3; j_gene: TRBJ1-2; CDR3aa: CASSLRRTGARGYTF; CDR3nt: TGTGCCAGCAGCTTACGAAGGACAGGGGCGCGGGGCTACACCTTC
d_gene: TRBD2; abundance: many; v_gene: TRBV5-4; j_gene: TRBJ2-1; CDR3aa: CASSLGLAGYNEQFF; CDR3nt: TGTGCCAGCAGCTTGGGACTAGCGGGGTACAATGAGCAGTTCTTC
d_gene: NA; abundance: NA; v_gene: TRBV5-1; j_gene: TRBJ2-7; CDR3aa: CASSLVLSSAPYEQYF; CDR3nt: TGCGCCAGCAGCTTGGTCCTTTCGAGTGCACCCTACGAGCAGTACTTC
d_gene: NA; abundance: NA; v_gene: TRBV7-9; j_gene: TRBJ2-7; CDR3aa: CASERALVPYEQYF; CDR3nt: TGTGCCAGCGAGCGGGCTCTTGTCCCCTACGAGCAGTACTTC
d_gene: NA; abundance: NA; v_gene: TRBV28; j_gene: TRBJ1-6; CDR3aa: CASRPSQGVYSPLHF; CDR3nt: TGTGCCAGCAGACCGTCACAGGGTGTTTATTCACCCCTCCACTTT
d_gene: NA; abundance: few; v_gene: TRBV7-6; j_gene: TRBJ1-4; CDR3aa: CASSFGQSTNEKLFF; CDR3nt: TGTGCCAGCAGCTTCGGACAGTCAACCAATGAAAAACTGTTTTTT
d_gene: TRBD1; abundance: NA; v_gene: TRBV9; j_gene: TRBJ2-5; CDR3aa: CASSAEDRGWETQYF; CDR3nt: TGTGCCAGCAGCGCAGAAGACAGGGGTTGGGAGACCCAGTACTTC
d_gene: NA; abundance: NA; v_gene: TRBV5-4; j_gene: TRBJ1-2; CDR3aa: CASSLTEQGHYGYTF; CDR3nt: TGTGCCAGCAGCTTAACAGAACAGGGACACTATGGCTACACCTTC
d_gene: NA; abundance: NA; v_gene: TRBV2; j_gene: TRBJ1-2; CDR3aa: CASSERTVGYTF; CDR3nt: TGTGCCAGCAGTGAACGGACAGTTGGCTACACCTTC
d_gene: TRBD2; abundance: once; v_gene: TRBV27; j_gene: TRBJ2-3; CDR3aa: CASSSLAGGSTDTQYF; CDR3nt: TGTGCCAGCAGTTCCCTAGCGGGAGGTAGCACAGATACGCAGTATTTT